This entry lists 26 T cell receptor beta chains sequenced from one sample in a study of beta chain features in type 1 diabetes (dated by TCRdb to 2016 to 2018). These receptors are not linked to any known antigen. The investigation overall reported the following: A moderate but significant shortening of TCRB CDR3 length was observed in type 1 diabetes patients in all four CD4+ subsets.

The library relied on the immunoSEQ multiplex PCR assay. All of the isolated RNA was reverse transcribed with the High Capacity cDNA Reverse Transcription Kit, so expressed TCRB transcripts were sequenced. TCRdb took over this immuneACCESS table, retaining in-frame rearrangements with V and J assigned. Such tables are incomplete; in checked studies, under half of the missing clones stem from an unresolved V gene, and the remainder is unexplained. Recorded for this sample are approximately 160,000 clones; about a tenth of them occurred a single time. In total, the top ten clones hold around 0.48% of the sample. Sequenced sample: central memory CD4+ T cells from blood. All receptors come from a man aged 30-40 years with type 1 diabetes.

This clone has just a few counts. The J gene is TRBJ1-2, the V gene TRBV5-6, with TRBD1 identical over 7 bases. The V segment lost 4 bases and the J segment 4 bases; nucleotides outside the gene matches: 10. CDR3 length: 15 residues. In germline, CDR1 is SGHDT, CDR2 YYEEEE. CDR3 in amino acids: CASSLIEGTAYGYTF. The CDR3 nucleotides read TGTGCCAGCAGCCTCATTGAGGGGACAGCCTATGGCTACACCTTC.

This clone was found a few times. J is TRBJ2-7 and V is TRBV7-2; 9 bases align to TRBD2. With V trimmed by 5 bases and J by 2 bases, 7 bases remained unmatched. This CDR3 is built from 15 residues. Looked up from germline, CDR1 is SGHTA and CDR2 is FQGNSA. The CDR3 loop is CASSLGGTSPYEQYF. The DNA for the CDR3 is TGTGCCAGCAGCCTGGGCGGGACTAGCCCCTACGAGCAGTACTTC.

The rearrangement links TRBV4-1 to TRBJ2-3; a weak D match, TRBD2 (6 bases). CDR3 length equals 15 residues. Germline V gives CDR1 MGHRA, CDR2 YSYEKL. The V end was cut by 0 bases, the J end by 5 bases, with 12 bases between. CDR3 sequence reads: CASSQDPGRGDTQYF. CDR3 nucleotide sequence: TGCGCCAGCAGCCAAGATCCCGGGAGAGGAGATACGCAGTATTTT.

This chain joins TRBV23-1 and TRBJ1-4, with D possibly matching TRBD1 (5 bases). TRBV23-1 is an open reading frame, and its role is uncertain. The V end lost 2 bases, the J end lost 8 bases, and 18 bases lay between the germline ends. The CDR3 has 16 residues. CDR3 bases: TGCGCCAGCAGTCAAAGGGGCGGGGGTGCTTCCGAAAAACTGTTTTTT. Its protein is CASSQRGGGASEKLFF.

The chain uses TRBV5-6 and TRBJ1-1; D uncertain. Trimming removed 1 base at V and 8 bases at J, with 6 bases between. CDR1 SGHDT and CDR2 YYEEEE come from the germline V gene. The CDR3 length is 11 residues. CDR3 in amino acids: CASSLSGEAFF. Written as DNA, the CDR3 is TGTGCCAGCAGCTTGAGCGGAGAAGCTTTCTTT.

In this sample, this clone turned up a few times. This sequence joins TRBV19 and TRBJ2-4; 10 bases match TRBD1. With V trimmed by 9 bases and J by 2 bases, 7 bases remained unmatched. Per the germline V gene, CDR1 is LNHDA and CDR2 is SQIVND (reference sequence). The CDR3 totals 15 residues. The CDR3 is CASWDRGDPKNIQYF. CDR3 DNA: TGTGCCAGCTGGGACAGGGGCGACCCCAAAAACATTCAGTACTTC.

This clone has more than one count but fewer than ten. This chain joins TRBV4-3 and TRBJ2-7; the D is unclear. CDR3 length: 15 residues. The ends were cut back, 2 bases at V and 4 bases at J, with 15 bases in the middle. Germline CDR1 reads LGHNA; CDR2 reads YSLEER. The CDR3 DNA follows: TGCGCCAGCAGCCAACAGCGTGGCAGCACTTACGAGCAGTACTTC. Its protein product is CASSQQRGSTYEQYF.

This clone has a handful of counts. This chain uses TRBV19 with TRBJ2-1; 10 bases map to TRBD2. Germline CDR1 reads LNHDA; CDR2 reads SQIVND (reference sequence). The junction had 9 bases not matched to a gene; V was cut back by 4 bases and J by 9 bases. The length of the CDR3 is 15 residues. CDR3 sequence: CASSKTVAGGGEQFF. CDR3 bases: TGTGCCAGTAGTAAGACGGTAGCGGGAGGAGGTGAGCAGTTCTTC.

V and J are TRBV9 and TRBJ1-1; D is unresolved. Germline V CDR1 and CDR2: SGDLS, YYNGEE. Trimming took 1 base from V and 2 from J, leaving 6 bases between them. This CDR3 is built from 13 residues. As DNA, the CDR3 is TGTGCCAGCAGCGTACGTCTAAACACTGAAGCTTTCTTT. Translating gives CASSVRLNTEAFF.

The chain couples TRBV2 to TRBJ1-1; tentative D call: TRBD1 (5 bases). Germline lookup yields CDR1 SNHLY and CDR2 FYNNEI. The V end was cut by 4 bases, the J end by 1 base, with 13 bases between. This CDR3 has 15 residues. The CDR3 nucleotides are TGTGCCAGCAGTGCTATGGGGCGGCAGAACACTGAAGCTTTCTTT. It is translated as CASSAMGRQNTEAFF. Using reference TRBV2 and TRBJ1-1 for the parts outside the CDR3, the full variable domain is EPEVTQTPSHQVTQMGQEVILRCVPISNHLYFYWYRQILGQKVEFLVSFYNNEISEKSEIFDDQFSVERPDGSNFTLKIRSTKLEDSAMYFCASSAMGRQNTEAFFGQGTRLTVV.

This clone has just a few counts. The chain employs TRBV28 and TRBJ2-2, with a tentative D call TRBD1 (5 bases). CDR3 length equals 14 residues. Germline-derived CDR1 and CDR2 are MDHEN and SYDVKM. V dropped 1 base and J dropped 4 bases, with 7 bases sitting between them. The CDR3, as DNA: TGTGCCAGCAGTTTATACAGGAGCACCGGGGAGCTGTTTTTT. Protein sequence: CASSLYRSTGELFF.

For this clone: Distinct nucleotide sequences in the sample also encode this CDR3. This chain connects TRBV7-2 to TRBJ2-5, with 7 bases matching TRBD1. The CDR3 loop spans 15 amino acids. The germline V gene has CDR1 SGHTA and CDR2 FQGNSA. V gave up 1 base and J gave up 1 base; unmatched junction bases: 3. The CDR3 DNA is TGTGCCAGCAGCTTAGTCTCAGGGGGCCAAGAGACCCAGTACTTC. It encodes CASSLVSGGQETQYF.

The CDR3 bases are TGTGCCAGCAGGGACGGGACTAGCTCGGATACGCAGTATTTT. The encoded protein is CASRDGTSSDTQYF. V usage is TRBV25-1 and J usage is TRBJ2-3; 9 bases are shared with TRBD2. Germline trimming cut 6 bases from V and 6 bases from J; bases unmatched to any gene: 7. There are 14 residues in the CDR3. The germline V gene has CDR1 MGHDK and CDR2 SYGVNS.

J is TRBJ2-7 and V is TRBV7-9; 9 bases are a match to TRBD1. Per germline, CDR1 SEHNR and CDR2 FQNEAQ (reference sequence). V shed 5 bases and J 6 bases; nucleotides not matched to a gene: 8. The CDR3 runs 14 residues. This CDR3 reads CASSLQGASPEQYF. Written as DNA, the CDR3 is TGTGCCAGCAGCCTACAGGGGGCCTCACCCGAGCAGTACTTC.

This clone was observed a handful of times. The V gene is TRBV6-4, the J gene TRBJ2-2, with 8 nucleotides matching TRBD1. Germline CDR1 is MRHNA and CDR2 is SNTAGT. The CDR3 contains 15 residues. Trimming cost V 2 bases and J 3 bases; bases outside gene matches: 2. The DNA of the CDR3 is TGTGCCAGCAGTGACACGACAGGGGACACCGGGGAGCTGTTTTTT. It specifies CASSDTTGDTGELFF.

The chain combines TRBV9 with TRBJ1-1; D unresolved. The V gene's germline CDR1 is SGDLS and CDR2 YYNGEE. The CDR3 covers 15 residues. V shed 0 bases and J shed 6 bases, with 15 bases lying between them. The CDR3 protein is CASSVGGGDNSEAFF. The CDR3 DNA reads TGTGCCAGCAGCGTAGGTGGAGGAGACAACTCTGAAGCTTTCTTT.

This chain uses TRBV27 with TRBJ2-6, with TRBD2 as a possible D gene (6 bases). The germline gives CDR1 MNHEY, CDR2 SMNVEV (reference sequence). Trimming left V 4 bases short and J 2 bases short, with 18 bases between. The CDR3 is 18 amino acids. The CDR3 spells CASSSVFSGETGANVLTF. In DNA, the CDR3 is TGTGCCAGCAGTTCCGTCTTTAGCGGAGAGACTGGGGCCAACGTCCTGACTTTC.

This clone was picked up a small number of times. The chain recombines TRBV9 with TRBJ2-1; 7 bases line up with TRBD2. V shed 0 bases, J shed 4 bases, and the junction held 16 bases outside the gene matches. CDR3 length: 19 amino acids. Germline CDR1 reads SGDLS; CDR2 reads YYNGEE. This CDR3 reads CASSVAVAGASPPYNEQFF. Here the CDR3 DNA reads TGTGCCAGCAGCGTAGCGGTTGCGGGAGCGTCCCCGCCTTACAATGAGCAGTTCTTC.

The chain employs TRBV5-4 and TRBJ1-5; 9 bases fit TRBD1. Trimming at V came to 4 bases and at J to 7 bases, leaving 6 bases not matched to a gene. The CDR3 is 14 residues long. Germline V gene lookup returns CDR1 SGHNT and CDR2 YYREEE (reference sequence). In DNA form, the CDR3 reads TGTGCCAGCAGCGTGGGACAGGGAGAACAGCCCCAGCATTTT. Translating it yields CASSVGQGEQPQHF.

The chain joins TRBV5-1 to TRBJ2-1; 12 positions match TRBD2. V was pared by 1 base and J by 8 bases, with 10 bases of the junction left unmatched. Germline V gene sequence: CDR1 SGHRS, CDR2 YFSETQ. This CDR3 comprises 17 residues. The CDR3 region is CASSLRSLAGGGDEQFF. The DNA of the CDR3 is TGCGCCAGCAGCTTGAGGTCCCTAGCGGGAGGGGGCGATGAGCAGTTCTTC.

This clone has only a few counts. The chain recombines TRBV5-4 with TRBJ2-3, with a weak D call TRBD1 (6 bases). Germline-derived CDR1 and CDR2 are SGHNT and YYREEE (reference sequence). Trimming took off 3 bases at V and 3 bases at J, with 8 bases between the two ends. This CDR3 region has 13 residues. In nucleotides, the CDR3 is TGTGCCAGCAGCTCCGGACAGACAGATACGCAGTATTTT. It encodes CASSSGQTDTQYF. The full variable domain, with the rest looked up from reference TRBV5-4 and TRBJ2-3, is ETGVTQSPTHLIKTRGQQVTLRCSSQSGHNTVSWYQQALGQGPQFIFQYYREEENGRGNFPPRFSGLQFPNYSSELNVNALELDDSALYLCASSSGQTDTQYFGPGTRLTVL.

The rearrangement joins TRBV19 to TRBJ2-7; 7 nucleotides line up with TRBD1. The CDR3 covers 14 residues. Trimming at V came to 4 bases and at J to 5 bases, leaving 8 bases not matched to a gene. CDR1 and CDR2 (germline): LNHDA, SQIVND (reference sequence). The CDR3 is CASSKPLTGNEQYF. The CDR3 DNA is TGTGCCAGTAGTAAGCCGTTGACAGGGAACGAGCAGTACTTC.

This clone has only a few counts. The CDR3 here is CASSPDRGAIETQYF. Here the CDR3 DNA reads TGTGCCAGCAGCCCCGACAGGGGTGCAATAGAGACCCAGTACTTC. The V call is TRBV14, the J call TRBJ2-5, with TRBD1 matching over 8 bases. CDR3 length: 15 amino acids. The germline V gene encodes CDR1 SGHDN and CDR2 FVKESK. The V segment lost 4 bases and the J segment 4 bases; nucleotides outside the gene matches: 8.

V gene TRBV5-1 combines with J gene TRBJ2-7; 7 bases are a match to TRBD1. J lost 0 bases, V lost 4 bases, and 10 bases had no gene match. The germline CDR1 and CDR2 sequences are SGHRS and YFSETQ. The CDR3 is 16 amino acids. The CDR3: CASSREGWDSSYEQYF. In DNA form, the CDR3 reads TGCGCCAGCAGCCGGGAAGGGTGGGACAGCTCCTACGAGCAGTACTTC.

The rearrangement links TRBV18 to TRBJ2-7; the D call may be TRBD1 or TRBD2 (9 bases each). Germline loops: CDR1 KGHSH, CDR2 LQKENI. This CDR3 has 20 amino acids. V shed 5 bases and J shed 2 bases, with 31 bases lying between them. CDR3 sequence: CASSKDRGSLLTSGTYEQYF. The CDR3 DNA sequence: TGTGCCAGCTCAAAGGACAGGGGAAGCCTCTTGACTAGCGGCACCTACGAGCAGTACTTC.

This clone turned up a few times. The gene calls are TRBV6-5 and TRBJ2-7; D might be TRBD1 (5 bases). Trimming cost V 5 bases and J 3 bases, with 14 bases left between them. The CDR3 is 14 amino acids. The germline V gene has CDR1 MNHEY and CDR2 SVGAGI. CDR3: CASSLRQTLYEQYF. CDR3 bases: TGTGCCAGCAGTCTCCGACAGACACTCTACGAGCAGTACTTC.